This TCR beta chain was captured in a study of blood T cell repertoires in COVID-19. The CDR3 runs 15 residues. The germline V gene encodes CDR1 MNHEY and CDR2 SVGAGI. Trimming took off 8 bases at V and 0 bases at J, with 17 bases between the two ends. Some clones are missing from TCRdb's copy, which holds only in-frame ones; the method was immunoSEQ multiplex PCR. The sample lists a few hundred thousand clones, nearly 85% occurring once. The sequence derives from a woman in her 30s with COVID-19, enrolled during active disease. The material sequenced was peripheral blood. The rearrangement joins TRBV6-5 to TRBJ2-7; possibly TRBD2 for D (6 bases). The CDR3 loop reads CASAYSGGSSYEQYF. The CDR3 nucleotides read TGTGCCAGCGCATATAGCGGAGGCAGCTCCTACGAGCAGTACTTC.